Shown below are 5 T cell receptor beta chains from a single sample sequenced in a study of cytomegalovirus exposure and HLA in healthy donors. Use of 60 Vbeta and 13 Jbeta primers characterized the PCR. Assay used: immunoSEQ multiplex PCR; TCRdb lists only in-frame clones, some missing. Here the sample spans some 120,000 clones, more than 80% being singletons. The sequencing input was PBMCs. Receptors originate from a man in his thirties or forties in good health and CMV-seronegative.

CDR3 DNA sequence: TGTGCCAGCAGCTCGACTAGCGGGAAAGAGACCCAGTACTTC. Encoded protein: CASSSTSGKETQYF. The rearrangement uses TRBV7-7 and TRBJ2-5; TRBD2 matches 11 bases. Germline CDR1 is SSHAT and CDR2 is FNYEAQ (reference sequence). The CDR3 runs to 14 residues. V gave up 4 bases and J gave up 3 bases; unmatched junction bases: 1. Looking up the rest from reference TRBV7-7 and TRBJ2-5 gives the full variable domain: GAGVSQSPRYKVTKRGQDVTLRCDPISSHATLYWYQQALGQGPEFLTYFNYEAQPDKSGLPSDRFSAERPEGSISTLTIQRTEQRDSAMYRCASSSTSGKETQYFGPGTRLLVL.

V and J are TRBV6-6 and TRBJ1-4; no clear D gene. V dropped 2 bases and J dropped 7 bases, with 8 bases sitting between them. Germline V lookup: CDR1 MNHNY, CDR2 SVGAGI (reference sequence). CDR3 length equals 13 residues. The CDR3 reads CASSYRGAEKLFF. DNA of the CDR3: TGTGCCAGCAGTTACCGGGGAGCTGAAAAACTGTTTTTT.

There are a few counts of this clone. The rearrangement uses TRBV7-9 and TRBJ2-7; D is unresolved. Trimming removed 1 base from V and 0 bases from J, with 7 bases in between. The CDR3 is made up of 14 amino acids. Germline CDR1 and CDR2: SEHNR and FQNEAQ (reference sequence). In DNA form, the CDR3 reads TGTGCCAGCAGCTTAGATCTGAGCTCCTACGAGCAGTACTTC. Translated: CASSLDLSSYEQYF.

The chain combines TRBV6-4 with TRBJ1-1; D gene uncertain. The CDR3 has 14 amino acids. Trimming removed 0 bases from V and 2 bases from J, with 7 bases in between. Germline CDR1 reads MRHNA; CDR2 reads SNTAGT. CDR3 sequence (DNA): TGTGCCAGCAGTGACTCCCCAGGTAACACTGAAGCTTTCTTT. It encodes CASSDSPGNTEAFF.

V and J are TRBV6-5 and TRBJ2-6; tentative D call: TRBD1 (6 bases). Trimming left V 10 bases short and J 0 bases short, with 13 bases between. The V gene's germline CDR1 is MNHEY and CDR2 SVGAGI. CDR3 length equals 15 residues. The CDR3 reads CATRQVGSGANVLTF. In nucleotides, the CDR3 is TGTGCCACCAGACAGGTCGGCTCTGGGGCCAACGTCCTGACTTTC.